This is a list of T cell receptor beta chains from one sample in a study of T cell changes during pregnancy in multiple sclerosis. Clones were sequenced by immunoSEQ multiplex PCR, and TCRdb holds only the in-frame ones, with some missing. The profile shows approximately 97,000 clones, 75% to 95% of them singletons. The source was peripheral blood, collected in the second trimester of pregnancy. These receptors were obtained from a female donor in good health, enrolled as a control in a pregnancy study. Each CDR3 is given with its conserved first and last residue. A D gene is named only where the DNA matches it firmly. Rows give clone size only sometimes, using once, few, many, or a class for an expanded clone.

V gene	clone size	J gene	CDR3 length	D gene	CDR3 DNA	CDR3 protein
TRBV7-9	-	TRBJ2-2	15	TRBD1	TGTGCCAGCAGCCTGGGGACAGTAGTCACCGGGGAGCTGTTTTTT	CASSLGTVVTGELFF
TRBV4-2	-	TRBJ2-5	16	TRBD2	TGTGCCAGCAGCCTCGGGCCTAGCGGGGGTCAAGAGACCCAGTACTTC	CASSLGPSGGQETQYF
TRBV19	-	TRBJ1-2	12	-	TGTGCCAGTAGACAGACCTTGTATGGCTACACCTTC	CASRQTLYGYTF
TRBV5-4	-	TRBJ2-1	16	-	TGTGCCAGCAGCCCTATCCGGCAGGGTGGGTACAATGAGCAGTTCTTC	CASSPIRQGGYNEQFF
TRBV9	few	TRBJ2-5	16	TRBD1	TGTGCCAGCAGCGATGGGGACAGGGGACCCGAAGAGACCCAGTACTTC	CASSDGDRGPEETQYF
TRBV10-3	-	TRBJ2-1	16	TRBD2	TGTGCCATCAGGACTAGCGGGGGGACCACTCGCAATGAGCAGTTCTTC	CAIRTSGGTTRNEQFF
TRBV6-1	-	TRBJ1-1	15	-	TGTGCCAGCAGTGAAGACGTCGCCGCGGACACTGAAGCTTTCTTT	CASSEDVAADTEAFF
TRBV28	-	TRBJ2-2	18	TRBD2	TGTGCCAGCAGTCGTTCACCCGGGACTAGCGGGAGGGCCGGGGAGCTGTTTTTT	CASSRSPGTSGRAGELFF
TRBV2	-	TRBJ2-7	13	-	TGTGCCAGCAGTGGGGACATCTCCTACGAGCAGTACTTC	CASSGDISYEQYF
TRBV6-6	once	TRBJ1-5	16	-	TGTGCCAGCAGTTATGGGAGTTGGGCAAGCCACCAGCCCCAGCATTTT	CASSYGSWASHQPQHF
TRBV7-2	-	TRBJ2-7	11	-	TGTGCCAGCAGCCCCAATTACGAGCAGTACTTC	CASSPNYEQYF
TRBV7-9	-	TRBJ2-7	14	TRBD1	TGTGCCAGCACCTGGGACAGTTTCTCCTACGAGCAGTACTTC	CASTWDSFSYEQYF
TRBV6-5	-	TRBJ2-1	13	-	TGTGCCAGCAGTTACACGCGGTATCATGAGCAGTTCTTC	CASSYTRYHEQFF
TRBV28	-	TRBJ2-1	14	-	TGTGCCAGCAGTTTGTGGCAGGGCTACAATGAGCAGTTCTTC	CASSLWQGYNEQFF
TRBV15	once	TRBJ2-7	17	TRBD2	TGTGCCACCAGCAGGAGACTACTAGCGGGAGATTTCCACGAGCAGTACTTC	CATSRRLLAGDFHEQYF
TRBV27	-	TRBJ2-7	14	TRBD2	TGTGCCAGCGGTTGGACTAGCGGCTCCTACGAGCAGTACTTC	CASGWTSGSYEQYF
TRBV2	-	TRBJ1-1	13	-	TGTGCCAGCAGTGTCTACGGTCGCACTGAAGCTTTCTTT	CASSVYGRTEAFF
TRBV7-8	-	TRBJ1-4	16	-	TGTGCCAGCAGCCCCAGCCGGCAGGGGTTTGGTGAAAAACTGTTTTTT	CASSPSRQGFGEKLFF
TRBV7-9	-	TRBJ1-1	13	-	TGTGCCAGCAGCCTTGTCGGAGAGATGAGTGCTTTCTTT	CASSLVGEMSAFF
TRBV5-1	-	TRBJ2-7	15	-	TGCGCCAGCAGCTTGGGGGCTGGGTCGAGTACCGAGCAGTACTTC	CASSLGAGSSTEQYF